The present T cell receptor beta chain was sequenced within a study of graft-versus-host responses after intestinal transplantation. Whole-study context: Anti-thymocyte globulin induction preceded roughly 3 years of tacrolimus and steroid maintenance in all recipients. Study conclusions and caveats: Declines in HvG clones occurring early post-transplant were associated with peak circulating GvH clone levels.

On this clone itself: Its antigen is not identified.

The germline V gene has CDR1 MNHEY and CDR2 SVGAGI. The CDR3 extends over 14 amino acids. V was clipped by 6 bases and J by 4 bases; unmatched bases: 5. Repertoires were generated with immunoSEQ multiplex PCR, while TCRdb's copy carries only in-frame clones and drops some. The sample consists of some 40,000 clones, 85% to 95% of them appearing once. The chain carries TRBV6-5 and TRBJ2-2; 7 nucleotides agree with TRBD1. The clonotype was recovered from a human donor who was the organ donor for an intestinal transplant. The sample in question was unstimulated CD8+ T cells sorted from spleen or lymph node cells, obtained before transplant. The CDR3 loop is CASSRQGATGELFF. CDR3 bases: TGTGCCAGCAGCCGACAGGGAGCCACCGGGGAGCTGTTTTTT.